This T cell receptor (beta chain) is drawn from a study of identifying expanded T cells in peripheral blood. V shed 5 bases and J 4 bases; nucleotides not matched to a gene: 3. The CDR3 spans 13 residues. In germline, CDR1 is KGHSH, CDR2 LQKENI. Clones were sequenced by immunoSEQ multiplex PCR, and TCRdb holds only the in-frame ones, with some missing. The table has some 78,000 clones, 84% seen once. This clone has more than one count but fewer than ten. This TCR derives from a person aged 18 to 70 in good health. The sequencing sample was made of blood. The chain combines TRBV18 with TRBJ1-2; 8 positions match TRBD1. The CDR3 nucleotides are TGTGCCAGCTCATTACAGGGGGGCTATGGCTACACCTTC. Its protein product is CASSLQGGYGYTF.